Listed here are 23 T cell receptor beta chains from one sample, sequenced in a study of blood T cell repertoires in COVID-19. Method: immunoSEQ multiplex PCR; TCRdb's copy keeps in-frame clones and lacks some. The sample records roughly 110,000 clones, 82% being singletons. Sequencing was performed on peripheral blood. These receptors all come from a man aged 65-85 years with acute or convalescent COVID-19.

V and J are TRBV28 and TRBJ1-6, with D maybe TRBD1 (6 bases). In germline, CDR1 is MDHEN, CDR2 SYDVKM. The CDR3 spans 14 residues. V was clipped by 7 bases and J by 7 bases, with 14 bases between them. The CDR3 nucleotides read TGTGCCAGCAAGGGGGGGGCGGTAAATTCACCCCTCCACTTT. Protein sequence: CASKGGAVNSPLHF.

As concerns this clone: The germline gene is not matched at one end of the junction; a read error may be the cause. The chain is built from TRBV7-3 and TRBJ1-6; 7 bases agree with TRBD1. CDR1 and CDR2 (germline): SGHTA, FQGTGA. There are 15 residues in the CDR3. In nucleotides, the CDR3 is TGTGCCAGCAACTTACGACAGGGATATAATTCACCCCTCCACTTT. It translates to CASNLRQGYNSPLHF.

J is TRBJ1-2 and V is TRBV27; D is possibly TRBD1 (5 bases). In germline, CDR1 is MNHEY, CDR2 SMNVEV (reference sequence). Trimming removed 2 bases from V and 8 bases from J, with 15 bases in between. The CDR3 is made up of 14 amino acids. DNA for the CDR3: TGTGCCAGCAGTTTAAAGTGGGGCGGATCAGGCTACACCTTC. Amino acids: CASSLKWGGSGYTF.

This chain uses TRBV7-8 with TRBJ2-1, with 7 nucleotides matching TRBD2. CDR1 is SGHVS and CDR2 is FQNEAQ in the germline V gene. The V and J ends lost 2 bases and 4 bases, in that order; junction bases with no gene match: 5. The CDR3 runs 15 residues. CDR3 nucleotides: TGTGCCAGCAGCTTAATAACGGGGGGTTACAATGAGCAGTTCTTC. Translation: CASSLITGGYNEQFF.

This sequence joins TRBV7-9 and TRBJ1-5; D gene unclear. Germline-derived CDR1 and CDR2 are SEHNR and FQNEAQ (reference sequence). V lost 3 bases and J lost 0, with 6 bases in between. The CDR3 covers 14 residues. This CDR3 is CASSFVNSNQPQHF. CDR3 nucleotide sequence: TGTGCCAGCAGCTTTGTAAATAGCAATCAGCCCCAGCATTTT. The variable domain in full, with the rest retrieved from reference TRBV7-9 and TRBJ1-5, is DTGVSQNPRHKITKRGQNVTFRCDPISEHNRLYWYRQTLGQGPEFLTYFQNEAQLEKSRLLSDRFSAERPKGSFSTLEIQRTEQGDSAMYLCASSFVNSNQPQHFGDGTRLSIL.

The J gene is TRBJ1-3, the V gene TRBV19; D perhaps matches TRBD1 (6 bases). Between the trimmed V and J ends, which lost 3 bases and 2 bases, there was a span of 8 bases. Germline V lookup: CDR1 LNHDA, CDR2 SQIVND (reference sequence). CDR3 size: 14 residues. The CDR3 sequence is CASSIWGPGNTIYF. In nucleotides, the CDR3 is TGTGCCAGTAGTATTTGGGGGCCTGGAAACACCATATATTTT.

The chain recombines TRBV3-1 (or the pseudogene TRBV3-2) with TRBJ2-1; TRBD2 agrees at 7 bases. Germline lookup yields CDR1 LGHDT and CDR2 YNNKEL (reference sequence). Trimming at V came to 5 bases and at J to 3 bases, leaving 4 bases not matched to a gene. This CDR3 region has 14 residues. The CDR3 is CASSIRDYYNEQFF. The CDR3 nucleotides are TGTGCCAGCAGCATCCGGGACTACTACAATGAGCAGTTCTTC.

The chain recombines TRBV5-6 with TRBJ2-1; TRBD1 aligns across 10 bases. The CDR3 has 15 amino acids. Germline CDR1 and CDR2: SGHDT and YYEEEE. J was trimmed by 5 bases and V by 6 bases; bases with no gene match: 8. This chain's CDR3 is CASTPTGGMHNEQFF. DNA for the CDR3: TGTGCCAGCACCCCGACAGGGGGCATGCACAATGAGCAGTTCTTC.

J is TRBJ2-1 and V is TRBV28, with 7 bases identical to TRBD1. The CDR3 extends over 13 amino acids. V was pared by 8 bases and J by 1 base, with 2 bases of the junction left unmatched. The germline CDR1 and CDR2 sequences are MDHEN and SYDVKM. As DNA, the CDR3 is TGTGCCAGCTCCAGGGGGTCCTACAATGAGCAGTTCTTC. The encoded protein is CASSRGSYNEQFF. Looking up the rest from reference TRBV28 and TRBJ2-1 gives the full variable domain: DVKVTQSSRYLVKRTGEKVFLECVQDMDHENMFWYRQDPGLGLRLIYFSYDVKMKEKGDIPEGYSVSREKKERFSLILESASTNQTSMYLCASSRGSYNEQFFGPGTRLTVL.

The chain recombines TRBV28 with TRBJ1-2; 8 positions agree with TRBD1. The CDR3 totals 16 residues. V dropped 4 bases and J dropped 2; count of bases not matched to a gene: 9. CDR1 MDHEN and CDR2 SYDVKM come from the germline V gene. In DNA, the CDR3 is TGTGCCAGCAGTTCGGGACAGGAGTGGTCAAACTATGGCTACACCTTC. Translated: CASSSGQEWSNYGYTF.

This rearrangement joins TRBV5-5 to TRBJ2-3; 11 bases match TRBD2. This CDR3 has 16 residues. The V and J ends lost 5 bases and 7 bases, in that order; junction bases with no gene match: 12. Per germline, CDR1 SGHKS and CDR2 YYEKEE (reference sequence). The CDR3 bases are TGTGCCAGCAGTTCAGTTACTAGCGGGAGTGCGAATACGCAGTATTTT. Its translation: CASSSVTSGSANTQYF.

This clone was found once. This chain uses TRBV5-1 with TRBJ2-7; 10 bases are a match to TRBD2. The CDR3 runs to 16 residues. Germline V gene sequence: CDR1 SGHRS, CDR2 YFSETQ. The trim removed 0 bases at V and 6 bases at J, leaving 9 bases unmatched. CDR3 amino acids: CASSLERGGTVSEQYF. Here the CDR3 DNA reads TGCGCCAGCAGCTTGGAGCGGGGGGGCACTGTGAGCGAGCAGTACTTC.

The chain links TRBV7-3 to TRBJ2-1; 9 nucleotides match TRBD2. This CDR3 is built from 16 residues. The V and J ends lost 3 bases and 7 bases, in that order; junction bases with no gene match: 10. CDR1 and CDR2 from the germline V gene are SGHTA and FQGTGA. The CDR3 reads CASSFSSSGTYNEQFF. CDR3 in DNA: TGTGCCAGCAGCTTCAGCTCTAGCGGGACTTATAATGAGCAGTTCTTC.

J is TRBJ1-4 and V is TRBV28, with 8 positions matching TRBD1. The CDR3 is made up of 14 amino acids. Germline CDR1 MDHEN, CDR2 SYDVKM. V gave up 6 bases and J gave up 1 base; unmatched junction bases: 1. In DNA, the CDR3 is TGTGCCAGCAGACAGGGGGGAACTAATGAAAAACTGTTTTTT. As protein: CASRQGGTNEKLFF. Based on the CDR3 plus reference TRBV28 and TRBJ1-4, the full variable domain is DVKVTQSSRYLVKRTGEKVFLECVQDMDHENMFWYRQDPGLGLRLIYFSYDVKMKEKGDIPEGYSVSREKKERFSLILESASTNQTSMYLCASRQGGTNEKLFFGSGTQLSVL.

The chain carries TRBV3-1 (or the pseudogene TRBV3-2) and TRBJ2-1; D not certain. Germline V CDR1 and CDR2: LGHDT, YNNKEL (reference sequence). V gave up 2 bases and J gave up 5 bases, with 10 bases separating them. The CDR3 contains 14 residues. Here the CDR3 reads CASSQTGQHNEQFF. The DNA for the CDR3 is TGTGCCAGCAGCCAAACGGGTCAGCACAATGAGCAGTTCTTC.

This chain uses TRBV18 with TRBJ1-6; D gene uncertain. Germline V lookup: CDR1 KGHSH, CDR2 LQKENI. This CDR3 spans 15 amino acids. V dropped 5 bases and J dropped 8 bases, with 16 bases sitting between them. CDR3 region: CASSYTGAGDSPLHF. As DNA, the CDR3 is TGTGCCAGCTCATATACGGGTGCTGGAGATTCACCCCTCCACTTT.

A single count supports this clone. CDR3 in DNA: TGTGCCAGCAGTTTAGCTTTTGGGAGGGCCTACGAGCAGTACTTC. This translates into CASSLAFGRAYEQYF. V gene TRBV28 combines with J gene TRBJ2-7; 7 bases are a match to TRBD2. The germline V gene encodes CDR1 MDHEN and CDR2 SYDVKM. Losses at the gene ends were 2 bases for V and 2 bases for J; bases not matched to a gene: 6. CDR3 length: 15 residues.

V and J are TRBV10-3 and TRBJ2-3, with D possibly matching TRBD2 (6 bases). V shed 3 bases and J shed 0 bases, with 13 bases lying between them. CDR1 and CDR2 (germline): ENHRY, SYGVKD. The CDR3 has 16 residues. The CDR3, as DNA: TGTGCCATCAGTGAAGGGCTAGCGTCTAGCACAGATACGCAGTATTTT. Translated: CAISEGLASSTDTQYF.

This clone appeared once. The V call is TRBV28, the J call TRBJ2-1; 8 bases line up with TRBD1. V gave up 6 bases and J gave up 9 bases; unmatched junction bases: 7. Germline V gives CDR1 MDHEN, CDR2 SYDVKM. The CDR3 spans 13 residues. The CDR3 loop is CASRGTGGSEQFF. CDR3 coding DNA: TGTGCCAGCAGGGGGACAGGTGGTAGTGAGCAGTTCTTC.

The rearrangement links TRBV2 to TRBJ1-2; TRBD1 aligns across 7 bases. V lost 4 bases and J lost 7; bases outside the gene matches: 3. CDR1 is SNHLY and CDR2 is FYNNEI in the germline V gene. This CDR3 contains 12 residues. For the CDR3, the DNA is TGTGCCAGCAGTGGCAGGGGGTCTGGCTACACCTTC. It is translated as CASSGRGSGYTF.

The chain joins TRBV28 to TRBJ1-5; D is ambiguous. In germline, CDR1 is MDHEN, CDR2 SYDVKM. Trimming pared 3 bases from V and 6 bases from J, leaving 6 bases between. This CDR3 spans 12 amino acids. The CDR3 DNA is TGTGCCAGCAGTTTTCCAGTTCAGCCCCAGCATTTT. Translated: CASSFPVQPQHF.

The chain links TRBV2 to TRBJ1-1, with D hard to call. The V gene's germline CDR1 is SNHLY and CDR2 FYNNEI. With 5 bases removed from V and 0 bases from J, the gap between germline ends came to 16 bases. The CDR3 loop spans 16 amino acids. CDR3: CASSPQRSLMNTEAFF. The CDR3, as DNA: TGTGCCAGCAGTCCCCAAAGATCTCTAATGAACACTGAAGCTTTCTTT.

This rearrangement joins TRBV5-1 to TRBJ1-2, with 7 bases that match TRBD1. Germline values: CDR1 SGHRS, CDR2 YFSETQ. V lost 0 bases to trimming and J lost 2 bases; unmatched junction nucleotides: 4. The CDR3 is 15 residues long. Here the CDR3 DNA reads TGCGCCAGCAGCTTGGCCGTGGGACAGAACTATGGCTACACCTTC. Protein sequence: CASSLAVGQNYGYTF.